This TCR beta chain emerged from a study of control samples from healthy donors and cancer patients. The germline V gene encodes CDR1 KGHSH and CDR2 LQKENI. Between the trimmed V and J ends, which lost 1 base and 4 bases, there was a span of 10 bases. CDR3 length equals 14 residues. Using immunoSEQ multiplex PCR, the repertoire was profiled, and TCRdb retains in-frame clones only, with some absent. The sample holds 55,000 to 65,000 clones, more than 75% seen once. The rearrangement joins TRBV18 to TRBJ1-2; D gene ambiguous. This clonotype was sampled from a woman aged 55-75 years with lung cancer. Sample: PBMCs. The CDR3, as DNA: TGTGCCAGCTCACCACTGGCGACGGGCTATGGCTACACCTTC. This translates into CASSPLATGYGYTF.